This passage covers 25 T cell receptor beta chains from one sample sequenced in a study of T cell responses to AZD1222 COVID-19 vaccine. The protocol was immunoSEQ multiplex PCR, while the TCRdb copy is restricted to in-frame clones and leaves out a portion. Among over 75,000 clones listed, approximately 85% were seen once. Material: peripheral blood, obtained 28 days after the second AZD1222 dose. These receptors were taken from an adult who received the AZD1222 COVID-19 vaccine.

V and J are TRBV15 and TRBJ2-5, with 15 bases lining up with TRBD2. The CDR3 is made up of 17 amino acids. Unmatched junction bases numbered 4, after V lost 0 bases and J lost 5 bases. The germline V gene encodes CDR1 LNHNV and CDR2 YYDKDF (reference sequence). CDR3: CATSRDRGTSGRETQYF. The CDR3 nucleotides read TGTGCCACCAGCAGAGATCGGGGGACTAGCGGGAGGGAGACCCAGTACTTC. Full variable domain (missing parts from reference TRBV15 and TRBJ2-5): DAMVIQNPRYQVTQFGKPVTLSCSQTLNHNVMYWYQQKSSQAPKLLFHYYDKDFNNEADTPDNFQSRRPNTSFCFLDIRSPGLGDTAMYLCATSRDRGTSGRETQYFGPGTRLLVL.

The chain carries TRBV9 and TRBJ2-7; weak D call: TRBD2 (6 bases). Germline loops: CDR1 SGDLS, CDR2 YYNGEE. This CDR3 region has 14 residues. V shed 2 bases and J shed 0 bases, with 9 bases lying between them. This CDR3 is CASSVDGSSYEQYF. The CDR3 DNA reads TGTGCCAGCAGCGTCGACGGGAGCTCCTACGAGCAGTACTTC. The whole variable domain, filled in from reference TRBV9 and TRBJ2-7, reads DSGVTQTPKHLITATGQRVTLRCSPRSGDLSVYWYQQSLDQGLQFLIQYYNGEERAKGNILERFSAQQFPDLHSELNLSSLELGDSALYFCASSVDGSSYEQYFGPGTRLTVT.

CDR3 coding DNA: TGTGCCAGCAGTTCCCAGCGGGGGGGCCTTTATGAGCAGTTCTTC. Translation: CASSSQRGGLYEQFF. The chain links TRBV28 to TRBJ2-1; 10 positions agree with TRBD2. The germline V gene encodes CDR1 MDHEN and CDR2 SYDVKM. Losses at the gene ends were 4 bases for V and 8 bases for J; bases not matched to a gene: 8. The CDR3 extends over 15 amino acids.

This clone was seen a single time. This chain uses TRBV4-1 with TRBJ1-1; D perhaps matches TRBD1 (5 bases). Germline V gene lookup returns CDR1 MGHRA and CDR2 YSYEKL. Trimming took 0 bases from V and 1 from J, leaving 9 bases between them. This CDR3 comprises 15 residues. CDR3 DNA: TGCGCCAGCAGCCAAGATAGGGGCCGGAACACTGAAGCTTTCTTT. Protein: CASSQDRGRNTEAFF.

This clone was found a few times. The chain has TRBV5-1 and TRBJ2-2; the D gene could be TRBD1 or TRBD2 (6 bases each). Germline CDR1 is SGHRS and CDR2 is YFSETQ. Trimming took off 0 bases at V and 5 bases at J, with 11 bases between the two ends. The CDR3 consists of 15 residues. The CDR3 region is CASSLEGGRTGELFF. The CDR3 DNA reads TGCGCCAGCAGCTTGGAGGGGGGACGGACCGGGGAGCTGTTTTTT. The full variable domain, completed using reference TRBV5-1 and TRBJ2-2, is KAGVTQTPRYLIKTRGQQVTLSCSPISGHRSVSWYQQTPGQGLQFLFEYFSETQRNKGNFPGRFSGRQFSNSRSEMNVSTLELGDSALYLCASSLEGGRTGELFFGEGSRLTVL.

This chain uses TRBV15 with TRBJ1-5; no definite D call. V lost 0 bases and J 5 bases, leaving 14 bases between the germline ends. This CDR3 has 16 amino acids. Germline V gene sequence: CDR1 LNHNV, CDR2 YYDKDF (reference sequence). The CDR3 bases are TGTGCCACCAGCAGAGATAGGGCAGGTGGGGATCAGCCCCAGCATTTT. It codes for CATSRDRAGGDQPQHF.

V is TRBV11-1 and J is TRBJ2-1; TRBD2 matches 9 bases. This CDR3 comprises 15 residues. Germline trimming cut 6 bases from V and 8 bases from J; bases unmatched to any gene: 11. CDR1 SGHAT and CDR2 FQDESV come from the germline V gene (reference sequence). In DNA, the CDR3 is TGTGCCAGCAGTCCGCGGGAGGGCCCAAGAGATGAGCAGTTCTTC. Translated, it gives CASSPREGPRDEQFF.

The chain couples TRBV5-6 to TRBJ2-7, with TRBD2 matching 8 bases. V was pared by 3 bases and J by 1 base, with 3 bases of the junction left unmatched. This CDR3 is built from 14 residues. The V gene's germline CDR1 is SGHDT and CDR2 YYEEEE. DNA of the CDR3: TGTGCCAGCAGCTACGGGACTAGTTCCTACGAGCAGTACTTC. Translated: CASSYGTSSYEQYF.

The CDR3 region is CASSQDSSSGRNEQFF. The CDR3 DNA reads TGTGCCAGCAGCCAAGATTCATCTAGCGGGAGGAATGAGCAGTTCTTC. The chain has TRBV14 and TRBJ2-1, with TRBD2 identical over 11 bases. The CDR3 covers 16 residues. CDR1 and CDR2 (germline): SGHDN, FVKESK. The junction had 5 bases not matched to a gene; V was cut back by 0 bases and J by 7 bases.

This clone was detected a few times. V and J are TRBV14 and TRBJ1-3; D unclear. Trimming pared 4 bases from V and 4 bases from J, leaving 8 bases between. This CDR3 region has 13 residues. Germline assignment: CDR1 SGHDN and CDR2 FVKESK. CDR3: CASSRPSGNTIYF. Here the CDR3 DNA reads TGTGCCAGCAGCCGGCCCTCCGGAAACACCATATATTTT.

The genes are TRBV30 and TRBJ1-1, with 7 bases that match TRBD1. Germline-derived CDR1 and CDR2 are GTSNPN and SVGIG (reference sequence). CDR3 length equals 14 residues. Unmatched junction bases numbered 3, after V lost 2 bases and J lost 0 bases. The CDR3 DNA reads TGTGCCTGGAGTACCGGGACAGTGAACACTGAAGCTTTCTTT. This codes for CAWSTGTVNTEAFF.

This clone was seen just once. The chain carries TRBV6-5 and TRBJ2-7, with TRBD1 identical over 7 bases. The trim removed 0 bases at V and 2 bases at J, leaving 1 base unmatched. The CDR3 is 14 amino acids. Per germline, CDR1 MNHEY and CDR2 SVGAGI. In DNA, the CDR3 is TGTGCCAGCAGTTACTCACAGGGGACCTACGAGCAGTACTTC. This codes for CASSYSQGTYEQYF.

This rearrangement joins TRBV6-5 to TRBJ1-2, with unresolved D. The CDR3 runs 14 residues. Germline V gene data show CDR1 as MNHEY and CDR2 as SVGAGI. Trimming removed 0 bases at V and 7 bases at J, with 12 bases between. The CDR3 protein is CASSYSGSKGGYTF. The DNA of the CDR3 is TGTGCCAGCAGTTACTCGGGGTCCAAGGGTGGCTACACCTTC.

The chain links TRBV7-3 to TRBJ2-7; 10 positions agree with TRBD1. V trimming: 5 bases; J trimming: 6 bases; junction bases outside the gene matches: 4. Germline loops: CDR1 SGHTA, CDR2 FQGTGA. CDR3 size: 13 residues. The CDR3 nucleotides read TGTGCCAGCAGCACCGGACAGGGGGGCGAGCAGTACTTC. Its translation: CASSTGQGGEQYF.

The CDR3 region is CASSPRTNEPYGYTF. The CDR3 DNA follows: TGTGCCAGCAGTCCACGGACCAACGAGCCTTATGGCTACACCTTC. The chain has TRBV6-5 and TRBJ1-2; no reliable D call. V shed 5 bases and J shed 5 bases, with 18 bases lying between them. The CDR3 consists of 15 residues. Per germline, CDR1 MNHEY and CDR2 SVGAGI.

The gene calls are TRBV28 and TRBJ1-4, with 9 bases that match TRBD1. Losses at the gene ends were 8 bases for V and 5 bases for J; bases not matched to a gene: 9. The CDR3 extends over 15 amino acids. CDR1 is MDHEN and CDR2 is SYDVKM in the germline V gene. The CDR3 coding sequence is TGTGCCAGCGATCCGTCCGGGACAGGGAATGAAAAACTGTTTTTT. Translation: CASDPSGTGNEKLFF. The variable domain in full, completed from reference TRBV28 and TRBJ1-4, reads DVKVTQSSRYLVKRTGEKVFLECVQDMDHENMFWYRQDPGLGLRLIYFSYDVKMKEKGDIPEGYSVSREKKERFSLILESASTNQTSMYLCASDPSGTGNEKLFFGSGTQLSVL.

This sequence joins TRBV28 and TRBJ2-1, with 7 nucleotides matching TRBD1. The trim removed 8 bases at V and 0 bases at J, leaving 10 bases unmatched. CDR1 is MDHEN, CDR2 SYDVKM, per germline. CDR3 length: 16 amino acids. The CDR3 protein is CASRGQEKSSYNEQFF. The CDR3 DNA follows: TGTGCCAGCCGAGGACAGGAGAAAAGCTCCTACAATGAGCAGTTCTTC.

The V and J genes are TRBV6-6 and TRBJ2-7; D is tentatively TRBD1 or TRBD2 (6 bases each). The germline V gene encodes CDR1 MNHNY and CDR2 SVGAGI (reference sequence). This CDR3 region has 14 residues. Trimming shortened V by 2 bases and J by 6 bases, and 14 bases separated the two germline ends. The CDR3 coding sequence is TGTGCCAGCAGTTACATTGGGGGGCTCTCCGAGCAGTACTTC. Translated, it gives CASSYIGGLSEQYF.

Points on this clone: Its ends do not fully match the called genes, so a read error is possible. This chain uses TRBV28 with TRBJ1-1; no clear D gene. The CDR3 runs to 12 residues. Germline V lookup: CDR1 MDHEN, CDR2 SYDVKM. CDR3 nucleotides: TGTGCCAGCAGTATCGGGAACCCTGAAGCTTTCTTT. Translating gives CASSIGNPEAFF. Supplemented by reference TRBV28 and TRBJ1-1, the full variable domain reads DVKVTQSSRYLVKRTGEKVFLECVQDMDHENMFWYRQDPGLGLRLIYFSYDVKMKEKGDIPEGYSVSREKKERFSLILESASTNQTSMYLCASSIGNPEAFFGQGTRLTVV.

The chain links TRBV5-1 to TRBJ1-1; D might be TRBD1 (6 bases). V lost 4 bases and J lost 6, with 13 bases in between. There are 13 residues in the CDR3. Germline lookup yields CDR1 SGHRS and CDR2 YFSETQ. CDR3: CASSPDSDAEAFF. The CDR3, as DNA: TGCGCCAGCAGCCCGGACAGTGACGCTGAAGCTTTCTTT.

In this sample, this clone turned up once. The same CDR3 arises from other DNA sequences in this sample as well. The V and J genes are TRBV5-1 and TRBJ2-7; D not resolved. V lost 4 bases, J lost 5 bases, and 10 bases lay in between. The CDR3 is 12 residues long. Germline CDR1 is SGHRS and CDR2 is YFSETQ. In nucleotides, the CDR3 is TGCGCCAGCAGCCCCCCTGGGGACGAGCAGTACTTC. It codes for CASSPPGDEQYF.

As DNA, the CDR3 is TGTGCCACAGGGGGCAGGAGCACCGGGGAGCTGTTTTTT. This sequence encodes CATGGRSTGELFF. This chain links TRBV28 with TRBJ2-2; TRBD1 agrees at 8 bases. V trimming: 10 bases; J trimming: 4 bases; junction bases outside the gene matches: 5. Germline assignment: CDR1 MDHEN and CDR2 SYDVKM. CDR3 length: 13 residues.

The rearrangement joins TRBV11-2 to TRBJ2-3, with TRBD2 identical over 9 bases. Germline loops: CDR1 SGHAT, CDR2 FQNNGV. The CDR3 is 14 amino acids. V gave up 7 bases and J gave up 6 bases; unmatched junction bases: 8. In DNA, the CDR3 is TGTGCCAGCAACGCGGGGGGGCCGACGGATACGCAGTATTTT. Protein: CASNAGGPTDTQYF.

V is TRBV19 and J is TRBJ1-5, with TRBD1 as a possible D gene (5 bases). The CDR3 is 15 residues long. The V gene lost 6 bases and the J gene lost 6 bases, with 18 bases spanning the gap. Germline CDR1 and CDR2: LNHDA and SQIVND (reference sequence). Here the CDR3 reads CASRPGWEGGQPQHF. The DNA for the CDR3 is TGTGCCAGTAGACCAGGGTGGGAAGGAGGTCAGCCCCAGCATTTT.

The chain has TRBV7-2 and TRBJ2-2; no firm D call. The ends were cut back, 5 bases at V and 1 base at J, with 17 bases in the middle. Germline CDR1 reads SGHTA; CDR2 reads FQGNSA. The CDR3 extends over 17 amino acids. The DNA of the CDR3 is TGTGCCAGCAGCCCCCATATTGCGGATCTGAACACCGGGGAGCTGTTTTTT. It encodes CASSPHIADLNTGELFF.